This T cell receptor (beta chain) was sequenced in a study of beta chain features in type 1 diabetes. Study results and limitations: For TCRB rearrangement, an influence of HLA type remained unresolved here. TCRB CDR3 length was moderately but significantly reduced in all four CD4+ subsets of Type 1 diabetes patients.

Germline lookup yields CDR1 SNHLY and CDR2 FYNNEI. CDR3 length equals 13 residues. V was cut by 7 bases and J by 4 bases, with 13 bases left in between. Expressed TCRB transcripts were sequenced because the entire RNA isolate underwent reverse transcription. TCRdb's table, derived via immunoSEQ multiplex PCR, lists solely in-frame clones and lacks some. The table has hundreds of thousands of clones, about an eighth seen once. A few counts support this clone. Antigen unknown. This chain links TRBV2 with TRBJ1-1; D unclear. The specimen was naive CD4+ T cells from blood. The sequence was collected from a young man with type 1 diabetes. The CDR3 protein is CASIARLGTEAFF. The CDR3 DNA follows: TGTGCCAGCATTGCCAGATTGGGCACTGAAGCTTTCTTT.